This T cell receptor beta chain is drawn from a study of CD8 T cells in Susac syndrome. Reverse transcription of about 0.5 to 1 ug RNA was carried out with random hexamers. Amplification of TCR beta CDR3 used immunoSEQ multiplex PCR across 54 Vbeta and 13 Jbeta. TCRdb re-called the immunoSEQ multiplex PCR reads through MiXCR, storing one row per CDR3 protein. Of 180,000 or so distinct CDR3 sequences in the sample, about 95% are singletons; the top ten hold approximately 0.1%. Germline assignment: CDR1 SEHNR and CDR2 FQNEAQ (reference sequence). The V segment lost 6 bases and the J segment 5 bases; nucleotides outside the gene matches: 8. CDR3 size: 15 residues.

This clonotype was obtained from a human donor in good health. V and J are TRBV7-9 and TRBJ2-5; 11 bases are a match to TRBD2. The sequencing sample was made of CD4+ T cells from PBMCs. In DNA, the CDR3 is TGTGCCAGCAGGTACCTAGCGGGAGGCGAGGAGACCCAGTACTTC. Protein: CASRYLAGGEETQYF.